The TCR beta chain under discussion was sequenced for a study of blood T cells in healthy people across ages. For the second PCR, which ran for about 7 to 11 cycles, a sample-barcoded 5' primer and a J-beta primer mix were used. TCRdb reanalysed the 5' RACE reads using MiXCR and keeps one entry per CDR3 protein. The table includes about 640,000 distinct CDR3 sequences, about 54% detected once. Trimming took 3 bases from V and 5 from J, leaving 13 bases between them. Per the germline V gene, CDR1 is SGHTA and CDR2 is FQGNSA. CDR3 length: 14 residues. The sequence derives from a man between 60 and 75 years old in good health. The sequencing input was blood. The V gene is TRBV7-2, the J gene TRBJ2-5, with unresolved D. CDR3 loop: CASSFRPAGETQYF. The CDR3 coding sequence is TGTGCCAGCAGCTTCAGACCCGCCGGGGAGACCCAGTACTTC.